This TCR beta chain was retrieved from a study of cytomegalovirus exposure and HLA in healthy donors. The wider study: Ancestry clustering placed 81% of about 400 genotyped donors in the Caucasian-associated cluster.

The PCR ran on 60 Vbeta and 13 Jbeta primers. Generated by immunoSEQ multiplex PCR, the TCRdb table keeps only in-frame clones and is missing some. The sample holds 270,000 or so clones; 75% to 90% are singletons and the top ten take roughly 4%. A few counts support this clone. Antigen specificity is unknown. Germline trimming cut 4 bases from V and 3 bases from J; bases unmatched to any gene: 4. CDR1 is SGHDT, CDR2 YYEEEE, per germline. CDR3 size: 14 residues. General study points: The study flagged about 160 TCR beta chains as cytomegalovirus-associated. The likely explanation for a cluster of highly shared sequence variants was sequencing artifact.

This chain connects TRBV5-6 to TRBJ2-1; 7 nucleotides agree with TRBD1. The sequenced sample consisted of PBMCs. This clonotype was sampled from a middle-aged man in good health and CMV-seropositive. CDR3 amino acids: CASSRQGSYNEQFF. The CDR3 coding sequence is TGTGCCAGCAGCCGACAGGGCAGCTACAATGAGCAGTTCTTC.